This is a list of T cell receptor beta chains from one sample in a study of identical twins. MiXCR, run by TCRdb on the 5' RACE reads, gives a single entry per CDR3 protein. The sample carries 240,000 or so distinct CDR3 sequences, 10% recorded once. Sequenced sample: memory T cells sorted from blood. Every receptor here comes from a man aged 45-65 years in good health. Both conserved end residues are part of each CDR3. A D gene is named only where the DNA matches it firmly. Not every row has a clone size; where given, it reads once, few, many or a size class.

size: few
V: TRBV7-2
J: TRBJ1-3
D: -
CDR3: CASSPIGRNTIYF
DNA: TGTGCCAGCAGCCCGATCGGAAGAAACACCATATATTTT

size: -
V: TRBV4-1
J: TRBJ2-2
D: -
CDR3: CASSQDSGDEELFF
DNA: TGCGCCAGCAGCCAAGATTCAGGAGATGAGGAGCTGTTTTTT

size: many
V: TRBV7-2
J: TRBJ2-5
D: -
CDR3: CASSYGTTRQTQYF
DNA: TGTGCCAGCAGCTACGGAACTACACGACAGACCCAGTACTTC

size: many
V: TRBV28
J: TRBJ2-5
D: TRBD1
CDR3: CASTVLGDREETQYF
DNA: TGTGCCAGCACCGTATTGGGGGACAGGGAAGAGACCCAGTACTTC

size: few
V: TRBV30
J: TRBJ1-6
D: TRBD1
CDR3: CAWSRDRGNSPLHF
DNA: TGTGCCTGGAGTCGGGACAGGGGTAATTCACCCCTCCACTTT

size: many
V: TRBV4-1
J: TRBJ2-6
D: -
CDR3: CASSLLRTNSGANVLTF
DNA: TGCGCCAGCAGCCTACTGCGGACAAACTCTGGGGCCAACGTCCTGACTTTC

size: -
V: TRBV6-6
J: TRBJ1-1
D: -
CDR3: CASSYANSGAFF
DNA: TGTGCCAGCAGTTACGCTAACAGTGGGGCTTTCTTT

size: many
V: TRBV7-9
J: TRBJ2-7
D: -
CDR3: CASSHREIYEQYF
DNA: TGTGCCAGCAGCCACCGAGAGATATACGAGCAGTACTTC

size: -
V: TRBV5-1
J: TRBJ2-5
D: -
CDR3: CASSPRVGGASQETQYF
DNA: TGCGCCAGCAGCCCCCGGGTGGGGGGGGCGAGTCAAGAGACCCAGTACTTC

size: -
V: TRBV5-6
J: TRBJ2-5
D: -
CDR3: CASSLRTQETQYF
DNA: TGTGCCAGCAGCTTGAGAACGCAAGAGACCCAGTACTTC

size: many
V: TRBV29-1
J: TRBJ2-1
D: TRBD1
CDR3: CSVEGTGTSYNEQFF
DNA: TGCAGCGTTGAAGGGACAGGCACTTCCTACAATGAGCAGTTCTTC

size: many
V: TRBV5-6
J: TRBJ2-3
D: TRBD2
CDR3: CASSYGGGTDTQYF
DNA: TGTGCCAGCAGCTACGGGGGGGGCACAGATACGCAGTATTTT

size: many
V: TRBV5-1
J: TRBJ2-1
D: TRBD1
CDR3: CASSAGTVNEQFF
DNA: TGCGCCAGCAGCGCCGGGACAGTGAATGAGCAGTTCTTC

size: few
V: TRBV7-2
J: TRBJ2-7
D: -
CDR3: CASSLQGHPSYEQYF
DNA: TGTGCCAGCAGCCTACAGGGCCACCCCTCCTACGAGCAGTACTTC

size: many
V: TRBV28
J: TRBJ1-4
D: -
CDR3: CASSLGTGDNEKLFF
DNA: TGTGCCAGCAGCCTGGGGACGGGAGATAATGAAAAACTGTTTTTT

size: -
V: TRBV6-5
J: TRBJ2-5
D: TRBD2
CDR3: CASSYSLFQTSGSRETQYF
DNA: TGTGCCAGCAGTTACTCGTTATTTCAGACTAGCGGGAGTCGAGAGACCCAGTACTTC

size: few
V: TRBV4-2
J: TRBJ1-1
D: -
CDR3: CASSQDTGIIEAFF
DNA: TGTGCCAGCAGCCAAGATACAGGGATCATTGAGGCTTTCTTT

size: -
V: TRBV27
J: TRBJ2-7
D: -
CDR3: CASSFRLAYEQYF
DNA: TGTGCCAGCAGTTTTCGGCTGGCCTACGAGCAGTACTTC

size: many
V: TRBV7-3
J: TRBJ2-7
D: -
CDR3: CASSLMGESSYEQYF
DNA: TGTGCCAGCAGCTTAATGGGGGAGAGCTCCTACGAGCAGTACTTC

size: -
V: TRBV13
J: TRBJ2-3
D: -
CDR3: CASSIRTTQHTDTQYF
DNA: TGTGCCAGCAGCATTAGGACTACCCAACACACAGATACGCAGTATTTT

size: -
V: TRBV7-2
J: TRBJ1-4
D: TRBD1
CDR3: CASSSSGGGYEKLFF
DNA: TGTGCCAGCAGCTCCTCAGGGGGCGGGTATGAAAAACTGTTTTTT

size: many
V: TRBV18
J: TRBJ1-5
D: -
CDR3: CASSQNSNQPQHF
DNA: TGTGCCAGCTCACAAAATAGCAATCAGCCCCAGCATTTT

size: -
V: TRBV25-1
J: TRBJ2-3
D: TRBD2
CDR3: CASSKNPGLAGGRNTDTQYF
DNA: TGTGCCAGCAGTAAAAATCCGGGACTAGCGGGGGGGCGTAACACAGATACGCAGTATTTT

size: many
V: TRBV4-3
J: TRBJ2-3
D: TRBD2
CDR3: CASSPLLAGGTDTQYF
DNA: TGCGCCAGCAGCCCACTACTAGCGGGAGGCACAGATACGCAGTATTTT

size: few
V: TRBV20-1
J: TRBJ2-5
D: TRBD2
CDR3: CSASRGSQETQYF
DNA: TGCAGTGCGTCGCGGGGGTCTCAAGAGACCCAGTACTTC

size: -
V: TRBV5-1
J: TRBJ1-1
D: TRBD1
CDR3: CASSLLLQGARSSTEAFF
DNA: TGCGCCAGCAGCTTGTTGTTACAGGGGGCGCGAAGTAGCACTGAAGCTTTCTTT

size: many
V: TRBV9
J: TRBJ2-5
D: -
CDR3: CASSDSGGAPQETQYF
DNA: TGTGCCAGCAGCGATTCGGGGGGCGCCCCCCAAGAGACCCAGTACTTC

size: -
V: TRBV7-9
J: TRBJ1-1
D: -
CDR3: CASSPLLGANTEAFF
DNA: TGTGCCAGCAGCCCACTCTTAGGTGCGAACACTGAAGCTTTCTTT

size: few
V: TRBV15
J: TRBJ1-5
D: -
CDR3: CATSSSFEVQPQHF
DNA: TGTGCCACCAGCAGTAGCTTTGAGGTTCAGCCCCAGCATTTT

size: -
V: TRBV20-1
J: TRBJ2-7
D: TRBD2
CDR3: CSAEREGVPYEQYF
DNA: TGCAGTGCCGAGAGGGAGGGAGTGCCCTACGAGCAGTACTTC

size: many
V: TRBV5-1
J: TRBJ1-1
D: -
CDR3: CASHVAGDSTEAFF
DNA: TGCGCCAGCCACGTGGCAGGAGATAGCACTGAAGCTTTCTTT

size: few
V: TRBV18
J: TRBJ2-3
D: -
CDR3: CASSVRRTDTQYF
DNA: TGTGCCAGCTCTGTGCGGCGCACAGATACGCAGTATTTT

size: -
V: TRBV20-1
J: TRBJ2-3
D: TRBD2
CDR3: CSARLLSGLAGGQGDTQYF
DNA: TGCAGTGCTAGACTACTATCCGGACTAGCGGGGGGGCAGGGAGATACGCAGTATTTT

size: few
V: TRBV20-1
J: TRBJ2-7
D: -
CDR3: CSARGRRTQGSEQYF
DNA: TGCAGTGCTAGGGGTCGGCGGACACAGGGATCCGAGCAGTACTTC

size: few
V: TRBV6-1
J: TRBJ2-1
D: -
CDR3: CASTKASYNEQFF
DNA: TGTGCCAGCACAAAGGCTTCCTACAATGAGCAGTTCTTC

size: -
V: TRBV7-2
J: TRBJ2-5
D: -
CDR3: CASSLGFPGQETQYF
DNA: TGTGCCAGCAGCTTAGGGTTCCCTGGGCAAGAGACCCAGTACTTC

size: few
V: TRBV5-4
J: TRBJ2-5
D: TRBD1
CDR3: CASSLAAGGTETQYF
DNA: TGTGCCAGCAGCTTGGCGGCAGGGGGCACTGAGACCCAGTACTTC

size: many
V: TRBV4-1
J: TRBJ2-2
D: TRBD1
CDR3: CASSLQGYNTGELFF
DNA: TGCGCCAGCAGCCTACAGGGGTACAACACCGGGGAGCTGTTTTTT

size: many
V: TRBV19
J: TRBJ2-3
D: -
CDR3: CASSAPWDLTQYF
DNA: TGTGCCAGTAGTGCCCCTTGGGATCTCACGCAGTATTTT

size: many
V: TRBV7-2
J: TRBJ2-7
D: -
CDR3: CASSPVGHEQYF
DNA: TGTGCCAGCAGCCCCGTAGGGCACGAGCAGTACTTC

size: many
V: TRBV20-1
J: TRBJ2-1
D: -
CDR3: CSARDWAGYEQFF
DNA: TGCAGTGCTAGAGATTGGGCAGGGTATGAGCAGTTCTTC

size: -
V: TRBV7-8
J: TRBJ1-1
D: TRBD1
CDR3: CASRPTPGQGLRAFF
DNA: TGTGCCAGCAGACCAACCCCGGGACAGGGCCTTCGGGCTTTCTTT

size: -
V: TRBV29-1
J: TRBJ2-2
D: TRBD1
CDR3: CSVSGQANTGELFF
DNA: TGCAGCGTTTCTGGACAGGCGAACACCGGGGAGCTGTTTTTT

size: few
V: TRBV20-1
J: TRBJ1-3
D: -
CDR3: CSARPLRDFPSGNTIYF
DNA: TGCAGTGCTAGACCCCTCCGGGACTTTCCCTCTGGAAACACCATATATTTT

size: few
V: TRBV18
J: TRBJ2-5
D: -
CDR3: CASSPGRRETQYF
DNA: TGTGCCAGCTCACCAGGGAGGCGAGAGACCCAGTACTTC

size: many
V: TRBV20-1
J: TRBJ2-7
D: -
CDR3: CSARDGRPYEQYF
DNA: TGCAGTGCTAGAGATGGACGTCCCTACGAGCAGTACTTC

size: -
V: TRBV7-2
J: TRBJ2-3
D: TRBD2
CDR3: CASSLGVAGGTDTQYF
DNA: TGTGCCAGCAGCTTAGGTGTAGCGGGAGGCACAGATACGCAGTATTTT